The 9 T cell receptor beta chains reported below all come from one sample, sequenced in a study of blood T cells in healthy people across ages. It was with a sample-barcoded 5' primer and a J-beta primer mix that a second PCR of about 6 to 12 cycles was run. In TCRdb, the 5' RACE reads were re-called with MiXCR into one record per CDR3 protein. The table shows about 1.4 million distinct CDR3 sequences, with roughly 60% occurring only once. The source material was blood. Source of these receptors: a man aged 18 to 29 in good health.

This clonotype was observed a few times. V gene TRBV29-1 combines with J gene TRBJ2-5; 8 positions match TRBD2. The CDR3 runs 11 residues. J was trimmed by 5 bases and V by 6 bases; bases with no gene match: 2. The germline gives CDR1 SQVTM, CDR2 ANQGSEA. The CDR3 DNA follows: TGCAGCGTCCGACTAGCGGAGACCCAGTACTTC. Its protein is CSVRLAETQYF.

This clonotype was detected once. The chain links TRBV20-1 to TRBJ2-1, with D uncertain. The DNA end is more similar to TRBJ2-7, so the J call may be wrong. The germline V gene encodes CDR1 DFQATT and CDR2 SNEGSKA (reference sequence). This CDR3 has 12 amino acids. CDR3 coding DNA: TGCAGTGCACGACGAAACACCAATGAGCAGTACTTC. Protein product: CSARRNTNEQYF.

V usage is TRBV27 and J usage is TRBJ1-2; perhaps TRBD1 as D (5 bases). V was cut by 7 bases and J by 4 bases, with 13 bases left in between. Looked up from germline, CDR1 is MNHEY and CDR2 is SMNVEV (reference sequence). The CDR3 has 13 amino acids. The CDR3 region is CASKRQSSYGYTF. CDR3 coding DNA: TGTGCCAGCAAACGACAGAGTTCCTATGGCTACACCTTC.

The genes are TRBV11-2 and TRBJ2-5; 7 positions agree with TRBD1. With the DNA end fitting TRBJ2-7 better, the J assignment may be wrong. This CDR3 is built from 21 residues. Per the germline V gene, CDR1 is SGHAT and CDR2 is FQNNGV. The CDR3 is CASSEQTGDSIRAMRGYEQYF. The DNA of the CDR3 is TGTGCCAGCAGCGAGCAAACAGGGGATTCTATCCGGGCGATGAGGGGGTACGAGCAGTACTTC.

This sequence joins TRBV7-2 and TRBJ2-1; 10 bases fit TRBD1. The CDR3 is made up of 17 amino acids. V shed 5 bases and J 7 bases; nucleotides not matched to a gene: 14. From germline, CDR1 is SGHTA and CDR2 FQGNSA. The CDR3 sequence: CASSTISPTGGGNEQFF. CDR3 bases: TGTGCCAGCAGCACTATATCCCCGACAGGGGGCGGGAATGAGCAGTTCTTC.

This clonotype was observed a handful of times. The CDR3 region is CASSRFHAGTQYTF. The CDR3 region has the DNA TGCGCCAGCAGCCGATTCCACGCCGGGACACAGTACACCTTC. J is TRBJ1-2 and V is TRBV4-3; D is perhaps TRBD1 (6 bases). Per germline, CDR1 LGHNA and CDR2 YSLEER. V shed 4 bases and J shed 11 bases, with 20 bases lying between them. The CDR3 runs to 14 residues.

This clonotype came up many times. This chain joins TRBV25-1 and TRBJ1-1; weak D call: TRBD1 (6 bases). The CDR3 extends over 11 amino acids. Germline V CDR1 and CDR2: MGHDK, SYGVNS. Here the CDR3 DNA reads TGTGCTCAGGGGATCGACACTGAAGCTTTCTTT. It codes for CAQGIDTEAFF.

The CDR3 DNA is TGTGCCAGCAGTGGGGGGACAGGGGGCCAAGAGACCCAGTACTTC. Protein sequence: CASSGGTGGQETQYF. The chain couples TRBV25-1 to TRBJ2-5, with TRBD1 matching 11 bases. Germline V gene sequence: CDR1 MGHDK, CDR2 SYGVNS. V lost 4 bases and J lost 1; bases outside the gene matches: 2. The CDR3 is 15 amino acids.

The chain combines TRBV6-5 with TRBJ2-7; 11 bases agree with TRBD1. This CDR3 is 14 amino acids long. The germline CDR1 and CDR2 sequences are MNHEY and SVGAGI. Trimming took 6 bases from V and 5 from J; bases not matched to a gene: 6. The CDR3 DNA is TGTGCCAGCAGGACCGGGACAGGGGGTGACGAGCAGTACTTC. It encodes CASRTGTGGDEQYF.